This TCR beta chain derives from a study of beta chain features in type 1 diabetes. A word on this clone: Its antigen is unknown.

Germline V lookup: CDR1 SGDLS, CDR2 YYNGEE. V was clipped by 4 bases and J by 10 bases; unmatched bases: 9. The CDR3 covers 15 residues. Sorted CD4+ subsets: naive, central memory, regulatory, stem cell-like memory (CD45RO/CCR7/CD25/CD127/CD95/CD27 panel). Isolated RNA was reverse transcribed in full, so expressed TCRB transcripts were sequenced. Data came from immunoSEQ multiplex PCR; TCRdb stores just in-frame clones and leaves some out. The data show a few hundred thousand clones, approximately 12% seen once. Overall study findings and caveats: All four CD4+ subsets of Type 1 diabetes patients contained TCRB CDR3s that were moderately but significantly shorter. Cells with high TCR expression could be over-represented when cDNA is sequenced.

Material for sequencing was naive CD4+ T cells from blood. This receptor was taken from a woman aged 18-29 years with type 1 diabetes. The chain couples TRBV9 to TRBJ1-6; 9 nucleotides line up with TRBD1. The CDR3 is CASSPRDRVGSPLHF. In DNA, the CDR3 is TGTGCCAGCAGCCCGAGGGACAGGGTCGGCTCACCCCTCCACTTT.